This T cell receptor (beta chain) comes out of a study of Epstein–Barr virus B cells in breast cancer (dated by TCRdb to the early 2020s). Regarding the study in general: Control T cells were expanded by a rapid expansion method using irradiated PBMC feeders, soluble OKT3 and IL-2 at about 200 U/ml, and were collected roughly 10-12 days after stimulation. This single-patient case report examined whether EBV+ B cells infiltrating the tumor shape the T-cell receptor repertoire in triple-negative breast cancer. General conclusions and limits of the study: All data came from a single patient described as a first proof of concept, which limits generalization.

Library preparation was by 5' RACE. The SMARTer Human TCR a/b Profiling Kit was used to build TCR libraries from RNA, capturing the full V(D)J regions of both the alpha and beta chains. Amplified libraries were purified with AMPure XP beads and validated on an Agilent 2100 Bioanalyzer with the DNA 1000 Kit. The libraries were sequenced on an Illumina MiSeq using the 600-cycle v3 reagent kit, and 2 x 300 bp paired-end reads were generated. Regarding the original processing steps: MiXCR and VDJTools were used to process the reads, with non-productive clonotypes filtered out and clonotypes collapsed by CDR3 amino acid sequence prior to recalculating frequencies. CDR3 sequences were compared with the McPAS-TCR database with a Levenshtein distance of 1 allowed, and UpSet plots were created in R using UpSetR. TCRdb cleaned the public reads at Q25 with fastp, built clones with MiXCR and kept in-frame beta chains. Each CDR3 protein gets just one entry, which takes the most common genes and DNA from the rows behind it. The V and J calls and clone size are TCRdb's, not the authors'. The sample table holds under 850 distinct CDR3 sequences, of which 43% were seen once. The ten largest make up approximately 96% of the sample.

RNA was extracted from 1e5 to 1e6 cultured T cells using RNeasy Micro or Mini kits with on-column DNase digestion included, and the extracted RNA was checked on an Agilent 2100 Bioanalyzer. Per the germline V gene (reference sequence), LGHDT is the CDR1 and YNNKEL is the CDR2. Ends trimmed: V by 2 bases, J by 6 bases; bases unmatched to a gene: 7. The CDR3 goes from the cysteine to the phenylalanine over 14 residues. The kept DNA is CDR3 alone, 42 bases in frame from the first base. In regard to this clonotype: Its antigen is still unknown. No clone much larger than this one lies a single base away; base qualities are absent.

Sequenced material: tumor-infiltrating lymphocytes expanded in culture. The TCR originated in a woman aged 40 to 49 with triple-negative breast cancer. The chain is made from TRBV3-1 and TRBJ2-7; 7 bases in the middle match TRBD2. The CDR3 region has the sequence CASSQPGEGREQYF. The DNA sequence is TGTGCCAGCAGCCAACCCGGGGAGGGCCGCGAGCAGTACTTC.